Listed here is a single T cell receptor beta chain. This CDR3 is 16 amino acids long. Per germline, CDR1 LNHDA and CDR2 SQIVND (reference sequence). V lost 5 bases and J lost 8, with 24 bases in between. These data are taken from a study of blood T cell repertoires in COVID-19. Study-wide background: Researchers got acute and convalescent COVID-19 samples from the United States, Italy and Spain.

The table came from immunoSEQ multiplex PCR; TCRdb's copy has only in-frame clones and leaves some out. The table lists approximately 170,000 clones, 70% to 90% of them singletons. The V call is TRBV19, the J call TRBJ1-2; tentative D call: TRBD1 (6 bases). The specimen sequenced was PBMCs or T cells enriched from blood (not recorded which). The receptor was isolated from a woman aged 50 to 60 who had recovered from COVID-19. For the CDR3, the DNA is TGTGCCAGTAGTGACCGCTCGGCAGGGGCAGTAAGAGGCTACACCTTC. Translated, it gives CASSDRSAGAVRGYTF.